This is a list of T cell receptor beta chains from one sample in a study of blood T cell repertoires in COVID-19. The method was immunoSEQ multiplex PCR; TCRdb's version includes in-frame clones alone and lacks a portion of them. The sample carries about 300,000 clones, approximately 84% recorded once. Sequenced: peripheral blood. Source of these receptors: a human donor with COVID-19, enrolled during active disease. The donor label of this sample is uncertain. CDR3s leave out the opening cysteine and the closing phenylalanine or tryptophan.

V gene	J gene	CDR3 protein
TRBV5-1	TRBJ2-1	ASSLVLAGGDEQF
TRBV27	TRBJ2-1	ASSLRGPSGSPYNEQF
TRBV14	TRBJ1-3	ASSQAGGNTIY
TRBV6-5	TRBJ2-5	ASMRDAGGKTQY
TRBV11-3	TRBJ2-1	ASSPRTSGWGNEQF
TRBV28	TRBJ2-3	ASSSHSGSGSDTQY
TRBV19	TRBJ1-5	ASSHRVIDTYSNQPQH
TRBV27	TRBJ2-3	ASSIQTGTDTQY
TRBV3-1/TRBV3-2	TRBJ2-5	ASSQGGRMAQY
TRBV27	TRBJ2-7	ASSQQGTALRYEQY
TRBV3-1/TRBV3-2	TRBJ1-1	ASSQNPQGTEAF
TRBV10-3	TRBJ2-7	AISDPSGRAYEQY
TRBV2	TRBJ1-4	ATKKDRGSEKLF
TRBV7-2	TRBJ2-6	ASSPRGGSGANVLT
TRBV29-1	TRBJ2-7	SVTRREIYEQY
TRBV5-1	TRBJ2-5	ASSLGGLTSGSRETQY
TRBV7-2	TRBJ2-7	ASSSDTFSYEQY
TRBV28	TRBJ1-4	ASSFTGSPTEKLF
TRBV12-3/TRBV12-4	TRBJ2-2	ASSLLGPGELF
TRBV7-2	TRBJ1-2	ASSVDRGPGYGYT
TRBV19	TRBJ1-1	ASSIGRRQFQNTEAF
TRBV7-2	TRBJ2-3	ASSLARSTDTQY
TRBV28	TRBJ1-1	ASSSTLGLRRAEAF
TRBV4-1	TRBJ1-2	ASSQSGVNYGYT
TRBV11-2	TRBJ2-3	ASSPGGLAGVTDTQY